Below are 16 T cell receptor beta chains sequenced from a single sample in a study of T cells in Graves' hyperthyroidism and ophthalmopathy. Amplification yielded TCR beta CDR3 regions, with RNA transcripts as the source. A set of HTBI primers served as the primers for a first-round RT-PCR of the TCR CDR3. MiXCR was run by TCRdb on the multiplex PCR reads, yielding one entry per CDR3 protein. Seen here are around 500,000 distinct CDR3 sequences, under 25% observed once, and the top ten hold about 49%. Material for sequencing was blood. Receptors were obtained from a woman in her 70s with Graves' ophthalmopathy.

On this clonotype: This may be a read error, as it is one base from a much larger clone. Since no conserved phenylalanine or tryptophan closes the CDR3, a read error is the likely cause. The chain uses TRBV29-1 and TRBJ2-3; D gene unclear. This CDR3 comprises 13 residues. CDR1 is SQVTM and CDR2 is ANQGSEA in the germline V gene. The V gene lost 3 bases and the J gene lost 0 bases, with 7 bases spanning the gap. This CDR3 is CSVESTSTDTQYL. For the CDR3, the DNA is TGCAGCGTTGAGTCTACCAGCACAGATACGCAGTATCTT.

The genes are TRBV15 and TRBJ1-6; D is ambiguous. Germline lookup yields CDR1 LNHNV and CDR2 YYDKDF (reference sequence). The CDR3 spans 12 residues. V lost 3 bases to trimming and J lost 8 bases, with 5 bases between them. CDR3 residues: CATSSRDSPLHF. The CDR3 DNA follows: TGTGCCACCAGCAGTCGCGATTCACCCCTCCACTTT.

This clonotype was recorded at least ten times. The CDR3 is CASSPQTYEQYF. DNA of the CDR3: TGTGCCAGCTCACCCCAGACCTACGAGCAGTACTTC. The chain joins TRBV18 to TRBJ2-7; no definite D call. The germline V gene encodes CDR1 KGHSH and CDR2 LQKENI. This CDR3 has 12 amino acids. The V gene lost 3 bases and the J gene lost 2 bases, with 5 bases spanning the gap.

The chain combines TRBV5-4 with TRBJ2-3; D gene unclear. CDR1 SGHNT and CDR2 YYREEE come from the germline V gene (reference sequence). CDR3 length equals 13 residues. V lost 5 bases, J lost 4 bases, and 11 bases lay in between. CDR3 nucleotide sequence: TGTGCCAGCAGGTCGGCCGATTCAGATACGCAGTATTTT. It codes for CASRSADSDTQYF.

The V gene is TRBV5-8, the J gene TRBJ1-5; D gene ambiguous. Per germline, CDR1 SGHTS and CDR2 YDEGEE. The CDR3 totals 13 residues. Trimming left V 1 base short and J 6 bases short, with 8 bases between. In nucleotides, the CDR3 is TGTGCCAGCAGCTTGTCTGGCACTCAGCCCCAGCATTTT. Protein product: CASSLSGTQPQHF.

This clonotype showed up just a few times. This chain links TRBV7-9 with TRBJ2-1; 7 bases align to TRBD2. CDR3 size: 15 residues. The junction had 11 bases not matched to a gene; V was cut back by 5 bases and J by 7 bases. Germline lookup yields CDR1 SEHNR and CDR2 FQNEAQ (reference sequence). This CDR3 is CASSHFGLAENEQFF. The CDR3, as DNA: TGTGCCAGCAGCCACTTCGGGCTAGCGGAAAATGAGCAGTTCTTC.

This clonotype was found a few times. This chain connects TRBV3-1 to TRBJ2-1; 8 positions match TRBD2. Unmatched junction bases numbered 7, after V lost 0 bases and J lost 9 bases. Germline CDR1 LGHDT, CDR2 YNNKEL (reference sequence). The CDR3 sequence is 15 residues long. The CDR3 loop is CASSQELAAYGEQFF. As DNA, the CDR3 is TGTGCCAGCAGCCAAGAACTAGCGGCCTACGGTGAGCAGTTCTTC.

This clonotype was seen only a few times. The rearrangement links TRBV12-5 to TRBJ1-2; D may be TRBD1 (5 bases). The CDR3 covers 16 residues. Germline lookup yields CDR1 LGHNT and CDR2 FRNRAP. V gave up 1 base and J gave up 4 bases, with 16 bases separating them. The CDR3 here is CASGLARATVLYGYTF. The CDR3 bases are TGTGCTAGTGGTTTGGCTCGCGCGACAGTTCTCTATGGCTACACCTTC.

A few counts support this clonotype. The CDR3 DNA reads TGTGCCAGCAGCCAAGATAGGGGCTCTGAGCAGTTCTTC. This encodes CASSQDRGSEQFF. The chain links TRBV3-1 to TRBJ2-1; a weak D match, TRBD1 (5 bases). The CDR3 covers 13 residues. Trimming took off 0 bases at V and 9 bases at J, with 9 bases between the two ends. Germline V gene data show CDR1 as LGHDT and CDR2 as YNNKEL (reference sequence).

This clonotype was recorded at least ten times. The chain combines TRBV28 with TRBJ2-7; TRBD2 agrees at 8 bases. Germline V CDR1 and CDR2: MDHEN, SYDVKM. The CDR3 totals 16 residues. Losses at the gene ends were 6 bases for V and 2 bases for J; bases not matched to a gene: 12. Here the CDR3 reads CASRPTSGDAPYEQYF. The CDR3 coding sequence is TGTGCCAGCAGACCAACTAGCGGAGACGCCCCCTACGAGCAGTACTTC.

This chain connects TRBV28 to TRBJ1-2; 9 positions match TRBD1. The CDR3 length is 15 residues. CDR1 is MDHEN, CDR2 SYDVKM, per germline. Losses at the gene ends were 8 bases for V and 4 bases for J; bases not matched to a gene: 11. The CDR3 sequence: CASGPSGQGAYGYTF. The CDR3, as DNA: TGTGCCAGCGGTCCTTCGGGACAGGGAGCCTATGGCTACACCTTC.

This clonotype was seen repeatedly, ten times or more. The gene calls are TRBV11-2 and TRBJ2-5; D not resolved. Germline assignment: CDR1 SGHAT and CDR2 FQNNGV. The germline V and J ends were trimmed by 2 bases and 5 bases, with 12 bases remaining between them. The CDR3 length is 14 residues. Written as DNA, the CDR3 is TGTGCCAGCAGCTTAACGGCAAGGGTTGAGACCCAGTACTTC. It translates to CASSLTARVETQYF.

The chain has TRBV6-2 or TRBV6-3 and TRBJ2-1; maybe TRBD2 (6 bases). Germline-derived CDR1 and CDR2 are MNHEY and SVGEGT. This CDR3 is 17 amino acids long. Trimming shortened V by 0 bases and J by 4 bases, and 16 bases separated the two germline ends. CDR3 protein: CASSYSKGGISYNEQFF. The CDR3 bases are TGTGCCAGCAGTTACTCGAAGGGCGGGATTTCATACAATGAGCAGTTCTTC.

The chain has TRBV5-5 and TRBJ2-5; 10 positions agree with TRBD2. CDR1 is SGHKS, CDR2 YYEKEE, per germline (reference sequence). J gave up 5 bases and V 1 base, and 8 bases lay outside the gene matches. The length of the CDR3 is 16 residues. Here the CDR3 DNA reads TGTGCCAGCAGCTTGACCAGCGGGGGGGTAATGGAGACCCAGTACTTC. Its protein is CASSLTSGGVMETQYF.

The chain combines TRBV20-1 with TRBJ1-2; D is unclear. Germline CDR1 reads DFQATT; CDR2 reads SNEGSKA (reference sequence). Trimming removed 6 bases at V and 5 bases at J, with 7 bases between. The CDR3 totals 10 residues. The CDR3: CSARWYGYTF. In DNA form, the CDR3 reads TGCAGTGCCCGCTGGTATGGCTACACCTTC.

The chain has TRBV7-3 and TRBJ2-3; 8 bases are a match to TRBD2. This CDR3 has 15 residues. Germline V gene sequence: CDR1 SGHTA, CDR2 FQGTGA. The V segment lost 5 bases and the J segment 2 bases; nucleotides outside the gene matches: 6. The CDR3 region has the DNA TGTGCCAGCAGCCTGAGCGGGGGACACACAGATACGCAGTATTTT. It translates to CASSLSGGHTDTQYF.